This T cell receptor beta chain was recorded in a study of cytomegalovirus exposure and HLA in healthy donors. For this clone: The antigen remains unidentified.

CDR3 length: 16 amino acids. The trim removed 6 bases at V and 3 bases at J, leaving 8 bases unmatched. The germline gives CDR1 MNHNY, CDR2 SVGAGI (reference sequence). Study findings and constraints: Reportedly, TCR beta sequences accurately predicted HLA-A and HLA-B alleles in most subjects.

PCR employed 60 Vbeta and 13 Jbeta primers. Using immunoSEQ multiplex PCR, the repertoire was profiled, and TCRdb retains in-frame clones only, with some absent. Listed are about 67,000 clones; roughly 5.4% falls within the top ten. This sequence originates from a man aged 25 to 45 in good health and CMV-seropositive. The chain recombines TRBV6-6 with TRBJ1-2, with 12 bases that match TRBD1. Sequencing was performed on PBMCs. CDR3 sequence: CASRNHGTGGDYGYTF. As DNA, the CDR3 is TGTGCCAGCAGAAACCACGGGACAGGGGGCGACTATGGCTACACCTTC.